The 21 T cell receptor beta chains below all came from one sample that was sequenced in a study of tumor-infiltrating lymphocytes in oesophageal squamous cell carcinoma (dated by TCRdb to about 2016). Preparation of the library involved PCR. TCRdb lists the instrument as Illumina HiSeq 2000. In TCRdb, the public reads were trimmed at Q25 with fastp and aligned with MiXCR, with productive beta chains retained. Rows with one shared CDR3 protein collapse into an entry with the most common genes and DNA. This sample comprises approximately 15,000 distinct CDR3 sequences, 53% of them detected only once. The ten largest clonotypes hold roughly 20% of the sample. Sequencing was done on a sample of esophageal tumor tissue. Receptors were obtained from a male donor with esophageal squamous cell carcinoma.

The chain joins TRBV24-1 to TRBJ2-1; TRBD1 matches 7 bases. The J call is in doubt because the DNA end fits TRBJ2-7 better. Per the germline V gene, CDR1 is KGHDR and CDR2 is SFDVKD. CDR3 length equals 17 residues. CDR3 bases: TGTGCCACCAGTGATTACCTCAGGGGGAGCTCCTACAACGAGCAGTACTTC. Translation: CATSDYLRGSSYNEQYF.

This clonotype was found a few times. The rearrangement links TRBV28 to TRBJ1-1, with D uncertain. Germline V lookup: CDR1 MDHEN, CDR2 SYDVKM. Trimming took off 3 bases at V and 7 bases at J, with 9 bases between the two ends. The CDR3 contains 12 residues. CDR3 coding DNA: TGTGCCAGCAGTTTGGGATGGGTTGAAGCTTTCTTT. This gives the protein CASSLGWVEAFF.

Notes on this clonotype: This CDR3 fails to terminate in the conserved phenylalanine or tryptophan, so it likely reflects a read error. Because the CDR3's place on the DNA is in doubt, the DNA is left out and the CDR3 is given as listed by TCRdb. J is TRBJ1-1 and V is TRBV7-3. Inclusive of both ends, the CDR3 amounts to 17 amino acids. Looked up from germline, CDR1 is SGHTA and CDR2 is FQGTGA. The CDR3 protein is CASSLIGGKADTQYFGQ.

As concerns this clonotype: One end of the junction is discordant with germline, which a read error may explain. This chain links TRBV7-8 with TRBJ2-1; D may be TRBD1 (6 bases). The CDR3 sequence is 13 residues long. Germline CDR1 is SGHVS and CDR2 is FQNEAQ. As DNA, the CDR3 is TGTGCCAGCAGTCCCAGGGGACCTACCGACCGGTACTTC. Translation gives CASSPRGPTDRYF.

This clonotype turned up a few times. Being one base from a much bigger clone, this may be a read error. The chain recombines TRBV6-6 with TRBJ2-5, with D possibly being TRBD2 (6 bases). The germline V gene has CDR1 MNHNY and CDR2 SVGAGI (reference sequence). The ends were cut back, 4 bases at V and 11 bases at J, with 23 bases in the middle. The CDR3 spans 15 residues. CDR3 in DNA: TGTGCCAGCAGTTTGGATGGGGGGAGGTACAATGAGCAGTACTTC. Its protein is CASSLDGGRYNEQYF.

The chain links TRBV7-9 to TRBJ2-5; 14 bases fit TRBD2. V lost 5 bases, J lost 1 base, and 6 bases stayed unmatched. The CDR3 has 17 amino acids. Looked up from germline, CDR1 is SEHNR and CDR2 is FQNEAQ (reference sequence). CDR3 sequence (DNA): TGTGCCAGCAGCGCCCAGACTAGCGGGAGGGCCCAAGAGACCCAGTACTTC. Translating gives CASSAQTSGRAQETQYF.

This rearrangement joins TRBV11-2 to TRBJ2-5; 13 nucleotides agree with TRBD2. The DNA matches TRBJ2-7 better at its end, which makes the J call doubtful. Looked up from germline, CDR1 is SGHAT and CDR2 is FQNNGV. The CDR3 extends over 15 amino acids. The DNA for the CDR3 is TGTGCCAGCAGCCTGGGACTAGCGGGGTACTACGAGCAGTACTTC. Translation gives CASSLGLAGYYEQYF.

This clonotype was seen repeatedly, ten times or more. The J gene is TRBJ1-2, the V gene TRBV4-2; D gene ambiguous. The germline CDR1 and CDR2 sequences are LGHNA and YNFKEQ. The V end lost 1 base, the J end lost 5 bases, and 17 bases lay between the germline ends. The CDR3 spans 16 residues. DNA of the CDR3: TGTGCCAGCAGCCAAGTGGGAGGCCGAGGGCGTTATGGCTACACCTTC. This translates into CASSQVGGRGRYGYTF.

The rearrangement joins TRBV6-6 to TRBJ2-7; D may correspond to TRBD1 or TRBD2 (5 bases each). The CDR3 length is 14 residues. The ends were cut back, 6 bases at V and 3 bases at J, with 15 bases in the middle. The germline V gene has CDR1 MNHNY and CDR2 SVGAGI (reference sequence). The CDR3 reads CASRLSLGVYEQYF. The CDR3 DNA follows: TGTGCCAGCAGGCTTTCCTTGGGGGTCTACGAGCAGTACTTC.

This clonotype has more than one count but fewer than ten. The gene calls are TRBV7-6 and TRBJ2-3; D remains ambiguous. Germline CDR1 and CDR2: SGHVS and FNYEAQ. V gave up 0 bases and J gave up 4 bases, with 8 bases separating them. This CDR3 has 14 residues. The CDR3 here is CASSLALTADTQYF. The CDR3 region has the DNA TGTGCCAGCAGCTTAGCGTTGACGGCAGATACGCAGTATTTT.

This clonotype was counted at least ten times. This chain connects TRBV19 to TRBJ2-3; no clear D. Trimming shortened V by 3 bases and J by 3 bases, and 13 bases separated the two germline ends. In germline, CDR1 is LNHDA, CDR2 SQIVND (reference sequence). The CDR3 is 15 amino acids. The CDR3 spells CASSIWGRVTDTQYF. DNA of the CDR3: TGTGCCAGTAGTATCTGGGGAAGGGTGACAGATACGCAGTATTTT.

The chain links TRBV7-2 to TRBJ2-5, with D possibly called TRBD1 or TRBD2 (5 bases each). The last part of the DNA fits TRBJ2-7 better; the J call may be wrong. Germline CDR1 and CDR2: SGHTA and FQGNSA. This CDR3 has 17 amino acids. The CDR3 sequence is CASSLGGTHLPSYEQYF. CDR3 sequence (DNA): TGTGCCAGCAGCTTAGGTGGGACCCACCTACCCAGCTACGAGCAGTACTTC.

To note about this clonotype: Since the CDR3 does not end with the conserved phenylalanine or tryptophan, this likely comes from a read error. No DNA is shown, since the ends of the CDR3 on it are uncertain; the CDR3 is the one TCRdb lists. The J gene is TRBJ2-7, the V gene TRBV28; TRBD1, the table's D call, was not compared with the DNA. A total of 9 residues make up the CDR3, ends included. Germline loops: CDR1 MDHEN, CDR2 SYDVKM. The CDR3 sequence is CASSLSQAP.

Note on this clonotype: A junction boundary mismatches the germline segment, possibly from a read error. The chain couples TRBV7-6 to TRBJ2-1; 7 positions agree with TRBD2. The CDR3 contains 19 residues. CDR1 SGHVS and CDR2 FNYEAQ come from the germline V gene. The CDR3 protein is CASSPRRATGGALNNEQFF. CDR3 DNA: TGTGCTAGCAGCCCCCGCAGGGCTACGGGAGGCGCTTTAAACAATGAGCAGTTCTTC.

This clonotype was seen at least ten times. The chain couples TRBV18 to TRBJ1-1, with D possibly TRBD1 on 5 matching bases. The CDR3 contains 15 residues. V was pared by 1 base and J by 1 base, with 10 bases between. Germline V CDR1 and CDR2: KGHSH, LQKENI. The CDR3 DNA sequence: TGTGCCAGCTCACCACGAGGGGCAGAGAACACTGAAGCTTTCTTT. This codes for CASSPRGAENTEAFF.

The chain uses TRBV6-6 and TRBJ2-1; the match to TRBD2 covers 13 bases. Germline-derived CDR1 and CDR2 are MNHNY and SVGAGI (reference sequence). CDR3 length equals 17 residues. V was pared by 1 base and J by 4 bases, with 4 bases of the junction left unmatched. For the CDR3, the DNA is TGTGCCAGCAGTTACTTAGGGACTAGCGGGATGTACAATGAGCAGTTCTTC. Amino acid sequence: CASSYLGTSGMYNEQFF.

Concerning this clonotype: The conserved closing phenylalanine or tryptophan is absent in this CDR3, likely reflecting a read error. The DNA is left out, because the CDR3 cannot be placed on it with certainty; the CDR3 is given as TCRdb lists it. The rearrangement uses TRBV7-2 and TRBJ2-6; the tabulated D call, TRBD2, remains unverified against the DNA. Germline V lookup: CDR1 SGHTA, CDR2 FQGNSA. The CDR3 numbers 16 amino acids, ends counted. The CDR3 is CASSLMGGPYEQYFGA.

The J gene is TRBJ2-3, the V gene TRBV7-8; 9 bases map to TRBD2. Judging by the DNA end, TRBJ2-1 fits better; the J call may be wrong. The V gene's germline CDR1 is SGHVS and CDR2 FQNEAQ. The CDR3 runs to 14 residues. CDR3 in amino acids: CASKSGRTNNEQFF. In DNA, the CDR3 is TGTGCCAGCAAAAGCGGGAGGACCAACAATGAGCAGTTCTTC.

The table lists this clonotype with a count of one. J is TRBJ2-7 and V is TRBV11-2; TRBD2 might be the D (6 bases). Germline V gives CDR1 SGHAT, CDR2 FQNNGV. V lost 0 bases and J 7 bases, leaving 19 bases between the germline ends. There are 16 residues in the CDR3. CDR3 sequence reads: CASSLDRVLDYNEQYF. The CDR3 DNA reads TGTGCCAGCAGCTTAGACAGGGTTTTGGACTACAATGAGCAGTACTTC.

The chain uses TRBV24-1 and TRBJ2-1; 12 bases match TRBD1. The CDR3 covers 19 residues. Germline loops: CDR1 KGHDR, CDR2 SFDVKD. The trim removed 2 bases at V and 7 bases at J, leaving 14 bases unmatched. CDR3 region: CATSDSPGTGGRLINEQFF. CDR3 sequence (DNA): TGTGCCACCAGTGATTCCCCCGGGACAGGGGGCAGGCTCATTAATGAGCAGTTCTTC.

This clonotype turned up a few times. The rearrangement links TRBV5-6 to TRBJ1-5; no firm D call. Per the germline V gene, CDR1 is SGHDT and CDR2 is YYEEEE. V lost 0 bases, J lost 5 bases, and 9 bases lay in between. This CDR3 has 14 amino acids. The DNA of the CDR3 is TGTGCCAGCAGCTTGGGCCTACGCGATCAGCCCCAGCATTTT. It codes for CASSLGLRDQPQHF.